This T cell receptor (beta chain) was documented in a study of human T cells and chemical hapten exposure. At the level of the study: Sensitization used 2% DPC on around 2 cm by around 2 cm upper inner arm skin. Small volume differences among pooled libraries mainly caused per-sample TCR yield variation.

MiXCR, run by TCRdb on the RACE reads, gives a single entry per CDR3 protein. The sample shows 50,000 to 65,000 distinct CDR3 sequences, about 7% of them seen only once. This clonotype was found many times. Time point indicated: pre-sensitization, week 0. Treatment reported: therapeutic diphenylcyclopropenone sensitization with weekly scalp DPC. Each patch test followed a blood draw. This TCR derives from a woman aged 30 to 39 with alopecia areata. Some clones in this sample may be carry-over from other donors' samples. The specimen was whole blood, collected in connection with sensitization to the hapten diphenylcyclopropenone (DPC).

CDR3: CASSLTGLQGRETQYF. CDR3 bases: TGTGCCAGCAGCTTAACCGGACTACAGGGGAGGGAGACCCAGTACTTC. The chain joins TRBV7-3 to TRBJ2-5; maybe TRBD1 (7 bases). V lost 0 bases and J lost 5, with 16 bases in between. CDR1 is SGHTA, CDR2 FQGTGA, per germline. The length of the CDR3 is 16 residues.